The 29 T cell receptor beta chains below all came from one sample that was sequenced in a study of OX40 agonist ivuxolimab in advanced cancers. TCRdb keeps only in-frame clones here, not all; method: immunoSEQ multiplex PCR. The sample consists of roughly 130,000 clones, roughly 93% of them appearing once. Specimen: CD4+ or CD8+ T cells sorted from blood, collected in a trial of the OX40 agonist ivuxolimab. The receptors originated from an adult with an advanced solid tumor such as melanoma, head and neck, liver or kidney cancer.

The chain recombines TRBV5-4 with TRBJ2-1, with a possible D match to TRBD2 (5 bases). V was shortened by 0 bases and J by 1 base, with 8 bases between the two germline ends. Germline values: CDR1 SGHNT, CDR2 YYREEE (reference sequence). CDR3 length: 15 residues. The CDR3 bases are TGTGCCAGCAGCTTGGAGCAGCGGTCCTACAATGAGCAGTTCTTC. It translates to CASSLEQRSYNEQFF.

This sequence joins TRBV12-5 and TRBJ1-5; TRBD1 aligns across 9 bases. Germline-derived CDR1 and CDR2 are LGHNT and FRNRAP. The CDR3 is 16 residues long. V lost 5 bases and J lost 0; bases outside the gene matches: 5. The CDR3 loop reads CASGGGQGRSNQPQHF. The CDR3 region has the DNA TGTGCTAGTGGTGGGGGACAGGGTCGTAGCAATCAGCCCCAGCATTTT.

V is TRBV18 and J is TRBJ2-2, with 12 bases fitting TRBD2. Looked up from germline, CDR1 is KGHSH and CDR2 is LQKENI. The ends lost 7 bases at V and 1 base at J; junction bases unmatched: 10. This CDR3 contains 18 residues. The CDR3 here is CASLPASGRAGNTGELFF. Here the CDR3 DNA reads TGTGCCAGCTTACCGGCTAGCGGGAGGGCCGGGAACACCGGGGAGCTGTTTTTT.

V is TRBV28 and J is TRBJ2-7; tentatively, D is TRBD2 (6 bases). In germline, CDR1 is MDHEN, CDR2 SYDVKM. The CDR3 contains 11 residues. Trimming pared 6 bases from V and 3 bases from J, leaving 6 bases between. This CDR3 is CASREGYEQYF. DNA for the CDR3: TGTGCCAGCAGGGAGGGCTACGAGCAGTACTTC.

The J gene is TRBJ2-7, the V gene TRBV5-1, with 9 bases that match TRBD2. Trimming took 4 bases from V and 4 from J; bases not matched to a gene: 9. The germline CDR1 and CDR2 sequences are SGHRS and YFSETQ. This CDR3 is built from 15 residues. The CDR3 region has the DNA TGCGCCAGCAGCCGGGACTTGAGCGGGAGGTACGAGCAGTACTTC. It yields the protein CASSRDLSGRYEQYF.

This rearrangement joins TRBV5-5 to TRBJ2-7, with TRBD1 identical over 8 bases. The J segment lost 3 bases and the V segment lost 0 bases, leaving 8 bases of the junction unmatched. This CDR3 spans 16 amino acids. CDR1 is SGHKS, CDR2 YYEKEE, per germline (reference sequence). The CDR3: CASSLVGTGGGYEQYF. The CDR3 region has the DNA TGTGCCAGCAGCTTGGTGGGCACAGGGGGAGGCTACGAGCAGTACTTC.

This clone was recorded a few times. The chain carries TRBV18 and TRBJ2-7; D may be TRBD1 (6 bases). The V gene's germline CDR1 is KGHSH and CDR2 LQKENI. The CDR3 contains 15 residues. V shed 3 bases and J shed 1 base, with 13 bases lying between them. The CDR3, as DNA: TGTGCCAGCTCACCCTCGACAGGTAGTTCCTACGAGCAGTACTTC. Protein: CASSPSTGSSYEQYF.

The V gene is TRBV5-1, the J gene TRBJ2-5; 8 bases align to TRBD1. CDR3 length: 14 amino acids. In germline, CDR1 is SGHRS, CDR2 YFSETQ. The V segment lost 4 bases and the J segment 1 base; nucleotides outside the gene matches: 3. CDR3 coding DNA: TGCGCCAGCAGCCTGGACAGGGTCCAAGAGACCCAGTACTTC. Protein: CASSLDRVQETQYF. The entire variable domain, with the rest obtained from reference TRBV5-1 and TRBJ2-5, is as follows: KAGVTQTPRYLIKTRGQQVTLSCSPISGHRSVSWYQQTPGQGLQFLFEYFSETQRNKGNFPGRFSGRQFSNSRSEMNVSTLELGDSALYLCASSLDRVQETQYFGPGTRLLVL.

The rearrangement joins TRBV6-5 to TRBJ2-2; maybe TRBD1 (6 bases). CDR1 and CDR2 (germline): MNHEY, SVGAGI. Trimming shortened V by 9 bases and J by 4 bases, and 18 bases separated the two germline ends. The CDR3 is 15 amino acids. The CDR3 spells CARVRTAPGTGELFF. In nucleotides, the CDR3 is TGTGCCAGGGTAAGGACAGCCCCGGGCACCGGGGAGCTGTTTTTT.

This clone was seen a single time. This chain connects TRBV9 to TRBJ2-1; perhaps TRBD1 as D (6 bases). CDR3 length: 14 residues. CDR1 is SGDLS, CDR2 YYNGEE, per germline. V was cut by 2 bases and J by 7 bases, with 13 bases left in between. Here the CDR3 reads CASSVTTGQNEQFF. The CDR3 DNA reads TGTGCCAGCAGCGTCACCACTGGACAGAATGAGCAGTTCTTC.

This chain connects TRBV4-2 to TRBJ2-7; 9 bases agree with TRBD2. After removal of 0 bases from V and 9 bases from J, the junction contained 12 bases not matched to a gene. This CDR3 comprises 16 residues. Germline CDR1 and CDR2: LGHNA and YNFKEQ. CDR3 sequence: CASSQDVTSGAWGQYF. In DNA form, the CDR3 reads TGTGCCAGCAGCCAAGATGTGACTAGCGGAGCCTGGGGGCAGTACTTC.

The chain uses TRBV7-7 and TRBJ2-2, with unresolved D. This CDR3 is built from 13 residues. Germline loops: CDR1 SSHAT, CDR2 FNYEAQ (reference sequence). V was trimmed by 2 bases and J by 0 bases, leaving 1 base between them. The CDR3 spells CASSLTNTGELFF. The CDR3 DNA sequence: TGTGCCAGCAGCTTAACGAACACCGGGGAGCTGTTTTTT.

The count of this clone is one. CDR3 nucleotides: TGTGCCAGCAGCATAAGCAGGGGCTCTGAAGCTTTCTTT. It yields the protein CASSISRGSEAFF. This chain connects TRBV7-2 to TRBJ1-1; possibly TRBD1 for D (6 bases). The CDR3 is 13 amino acids. The germline V gene encodes CDR1 SGHTA and CDR2 FQGNSA. V was pared by 5 bases and J by 6 bases, with 13 bases between.

A note on this clone: The same CDR3 can be traced to other DNA sequences in this sample. The genes are TRBV18 and TRBJ1-1; D gene ambiguous. Germline V gives CDR1 KGHSH, CDR2 LQKENI. Trimming cost V 6 bases and J 1 base, with 9 bases left between them. The length of the CDR3 is 13 residues. This CDR3 reads CASSQGRNTEAFF. The CDR3 bases are TGTGCCAGCTCGCAAGGACGGAACACTGAAGCTTTCTTT.

The rearrangement links TRBV19 to TRBJ2-7; 8 nucleotides line up with TRBD2. Germline V gene data show CDR1 as LNHDA and CDR2 as SQIVND (reference sequence). This CDR3 comprises 13 residues. The J segment lost 10 bases and the V segment lost 0 bases, leaving 5 bases of the junction unmatched. CDR3: CASSIDRGGTQYF. DNA for the CDR3: TGTGCCAGTAGTATAGATCGGGGGGGGACACAGTACTTC.

The chain joins TRBV28 to TRBJ2-5; 11 nucleotides match TRBD1. The J call is in doubt because the DNA end fits TRBJ2-7 better. The CDR3 is 14 residues long. Germline CDR1 is MDHEN and CDR2 is SYDVKM. For the CDR3, the DNA is TGTGCCAGCAGGGGACAGGGGGTGATCTACGAGCAGTACTTC. This gives the protein CASRGQGVIYEQYF.

J is TRBJ1-4 and V is TRBV11-2; 9 bases map to TRBD1. V shed 0 bases, J shed 5 bases, and the junction held 1 base outside the gene matches. There are 15 residues in the CDR3. Germline CDR1 SGHAT, CDR2 FQNNGV. The CDR3 bases are TGTGCCAGCAGCTTAGAAGGACAGGGGAATGAAAAACTGTTTTTT. It translates to CASSLEGQGNEKLFF.

V and J are TRBV6-1 and TRBJ1-1; D is undetermined. CDR1 is MNHNS, CDR2 SASEGT, per germline. V lost 4 bases and J lost 4, with 10 bases in between. The CDR3 contains 13 residues. CDR3 protein: CASSGMDGTEAFF. The CDR3 coding sequence is TGTGCCAGCAGTGGCATGGACGGCACTGAAGCTTTCTTT.

The chain links TRBV15 to TRBJ1-4; D uncertain. The germline V gene has CDR1 LNHNV and CDR2 YYDKDF (reference sequence). This CDR3 region has 15 residues. V shed 1 base and J shed 3 bases, with 9 bases lying between them. For the CDR3, the DNA is TGTGCCACCAGCAGAGTGGGGTTAGCTAATGAAAAACTGTTTTTT. Protein product: CATSRVGLANEKLFF. Full variable domain (rest looked up from reference TRBV15 and TRBJ1-4): DAMVIQNPRYQVTQFGKPVTLSCSQTLNHNVMYWYQQKSSQAPKLLFHYYDKDFNNEADTPDNFQSRRPNTSFCFLDIRSPGLGDTAMYLCATSRVGLANEKLFFGSGTQLSVL.

The V and J genes are TRBV28 and TRBJ2-3; D may be TRBD2 (6 bases). The germline CDR1 and CDR2 sequences are MDHEN and SYDVKM. Trimming cost V 7 bases and J 2 bases, with 13 bases left between them. CDR3 length equals 14 residues. The CDR3, as DNA: TGTGCCAGCATCCATGGGGGGAACACAGATACGCAGTATTTT. Translating it yields CASIHGGNTDTQYF.

The chain recombines TRBV6-4 with TRBJ1-1; D is unclear. CDR1 and CDR2 (germline): MRHNA, SNTAGT. The CDR3 is 13 residues long. V was shortened by 5 bases and J by 0 bases, with 7 bases between the two germline ends. The CDR3 is CASSPQMNTEAFF. The DNA for the CDR3 is TGTGCCAGCAGTCCTCAGATGAACACTGAAGCTTTCTTT.

This sequence joins TRBV19 and TRBJ1-1; D not certain. This CDR3 region has 13 residues. CDR1 and CDR2 from the germline V gene are LNHDA and SQIVND (reference sequence). The germline V and J ends were trimmed by 7 bases and 0 bases, with 9 bases remaining between them. The DNA of the CDR3 is TGTGCCAGTACTCCTCGGGTGAACACTGAAGCTTTCTTT. Translating gives CASTPRVNTEAFF.

The J gene is TRBJ2-2, the V gene TRBV7-9, with 14 bases aligning to TRBD2. V gave up 5 bases and J gave up 6 bases; unmatched junction bases: 8. The germline CDR1 and CDR2 sequences are SEHNR and FQNEAQ (reference sequence). This CDR3 has 17 residues. The CDR3 here is CASSPTGLAGDPGELFF. Here the CDR3 DNA reads TGTGCCAGCAGCCCCACGGGACTAGCGGGAGATCCCGGGGAGCTGTTTTTT. Complete variable domain (other parts from reference TRBV7-9 and TRBJ2-2): DTGVSQNPRHKITKRGQNVTFRCDPISEHNRLYWYRQTLGQGPEFLTYFQNEAQLEKSRLLSDRFSAERPKGSFSTLEIQRTEQGDSAMYLCASSPTGLAGDPGELFFGEGSRLTVL.

The chain employs TRBV9 and TRBJ2-1; the D gene is possibly TRBD2 (6 bases). This CDR3 is built from 14 residues. V was cut by 1 base and J by 5 bases, with 10 bases left in between. Germline CDR1 reads SGDLS; CDR2 reads YYNGEE. The DNA for the CDR3 is TGTGCCAGCAGCGTAACTAGCACGGACAATGAGCAGTTCTTC. It specifies CASSVTSTDNEQFF.

This clone was recorded only once. The J gene is TRBJ2-1, the V gene TRBV7-9; 13 nucleotides match TRBD2. Looked up from germline, CDR1 is SEHNR and CDR2 is FQNEAQ (reference sequence). The ends lost 5 bases at V and 6 bases at J; junction bases unmatched: 7. The CDR3 spans 16 residues. The CDR3 DNA follows: TGTGCCAGCAGCCATGGACTAGCGGGAGTAAGCAATGAGCAGTTCTTC. Amino acid sequence: CASSHGLAGVSNEQFF.

This chain links TRBV2 with TRBJ2-1; a weak D match, TRBD1 (6 bases). The germline CDR1 and CDR2 sequences are SNHLY and FYNNEI. The CDR3 has 14 amino acids. Trimming took off 7 bases at V and 0 bases at J, with 10 bases between the two ends. The CDR3 DNA reads as TGTGCCAGCAAGGGGGAAAGCTCCTACAATGAGCAGTTCTTC. It specifies CASKGESSYNEQFF. The full variable domain, with the rest looked up from reference TRBV2 and TRBJ2-1, is EPEVTQTPSHQVTQMGQEVILRCVPISNHLYFYWYRQILGQKVEFLVSFYNNEISEKSEIFDDQFSVERPDGSNFTLKIRSTKLEDSAMYFCASKGESSYNEQFFGPGTRLTVL.

The V and J genes are TRBV2 and TRBJ2-5, with TRBD2 identical over 7 bases. This CDR3 comprises 14 residues. Looked up from germline, CDR1 is SNHLY and CDR2 is FYNNEI. Germline trimming cut 2 bases from V and 3 bases from J; bases unmatched to any gene: 3. The CDR3 spells CASSELGREETQYF. The CDR3 bases are TGTGCCAGCAGTGAATTGGGGAGGGAAGAGACCCAGTACTTC.

This clone was found once. The rearrangement uses TRBV5-1 and TRBJ2-7; TRBD2 matches 12 bases. Trimming took 4 bases from V and 7 from J; bases not matched to a gene: 9. Germline loops: CDR1 SGHRS, CDR2 YFSETQ. The CDR3 has 15 amino acids. The CDR3 region is CASSVTSGSTGEQYF. CDR3 DNA sequence: TGCGCCAGCAGCGTGACTAGCGGGAGTACGGGAGAGCAGTACTTC.

This clone appeared a single time. The V gene is TRBV5-4, the J gene TRBJ1-2, with D possibly matching TRBD1 (5 bases). The CDR3 covers 13 residues. The V end lost 4 bases, the J end lost 4 bases, and 11 bases lay between the germline ends. Germline V gene sequence: CDR1 SGHNT, CDR2 YYREEE (reference sequence). The CDR3 bases are TGTGCCAGCAGCCCAGACAGAGGCTATGGCTACACCTTC. Its protein product is CASSPDRGYGYTF. Combining the CDR3 with reference TRBV5-4 and TRBJ1-2 gives the whole variable domain ETGVTQSPTHLIKTRGQQVTLRCSSQSGHNTVSWYQQALGQGPQFIFQYYREEENGRGNFPPRFSGLQFPNYSSELNVNALELDDSALYLCASSPDRGYGYTFGSGTRLTVV.